Presented here are 21 T cell receptor beta chains from one specimen sequenced in a study of T-cell memory formation after mild COVID-19. Each CDR3 protein gets one entry after TCRdb re-called the 5' RACE reads with MiXCR. Of 300,000 to 400,000 distinct CDR3 sequences listed, approximately 15% are singletons. The sequencing input was PBMCs or a T cell subset sorted from them (not recorded which). Every receptor here comes from a young man who had mild COVID-19 (a few samples of this study predate the infection). Cell type and time point are not known.

This clonotype has only a few counts. The DNA of the CDR3 is TGCAGTGCTAGACCCTCAGGTAGAGACTCAAACTATGGCTACACCTTC. The encoded protein is CSARPSGRDSNYGYTF. The chain employs TRBV20-1 and TRBJ1-2, with unresolved D. The germline gives CDR1 DFQATT, CDR2 SNEGSKA (reference sequence). This CDR3 comprises 16 residues. V was clipped by 2 bases and J by 2 bases, with 18 bases between them.

This clonotype was detected a few times. The rearrangement joins TRBV5-6 to TRBJ1-1; TRBD1 aligns across 10 bases. Germline trimming cut 4 bases from V and 10 bases from J; bases unmatched to any gene: 16. CDR1 is SGHDT, CDR2 YYEEEE, per germline. The CDR3 is 16 amino acids. CDR3 DNA sequence: TGTGCCAGCAGCAAAGACTTCCGGGACAGGGGAGCCCGAGCTTTCTTT. It encodes CASSKDFRDRGARAFF.

The V call is TRBV6-5, the J call TRBJ2-7; the D is unclear. V was pared by 8 bases and J by 2 bases, with 19 bases between. From germline, CDR1 is MNHEY and CDR2 SVGAGI. This CDR3 spans 15 amino acids. CDR3 DNA: TGTGCCAGCGCTACAAGTTGGCAGTGGGCCTACGAGCAGTACTTC. Translation gives CASATSWQWAYEQYF.

This clonotype turned up a few times. J is TRBJ2-4 and V is TRBV6-2 or TRBV6-3; D might be TRBD1 or TRBD2, each matching 6 bases. Germline V CDR1 and CDR2: MNHEY, SVGEGT. V dropped 3 bases and J dropped 3 bases, with 12 bases sitting between them. The CDR3 is made up of 15 amino acids. CDR3 sequence (DNA): TGTGCCAGCAGTTATGGGGGGCCCGGCAAAAACATTCAGTACTTC. Its protein is CASSYGGPGKNIQYF.

This clonotype was recorded at least ten times. This CDR3 reads CASSEGSEGLTKFYEQYF. The CDR3, as DNA: TGTGCCAGCAGTGAAGGTAGCGAGGGACTCACTAAATTCTACGAGCAGTACTTC. V and J are TRBV25-1 and TRBJ2-7; possible D gene TRBD2, 6 bases. Trimming took 2 bases from V and 3 from J, leaving 23 bases between them. The CDR3 runs 18 residues. CDR1 and CDR2 (germline): MGHDK, SYGVNS.

The V call is TRBV5-1, the J call TRBJ1-1, with unresolved D. Germline lookup yields CDR1 SGHRS and CDR2 YFSETQ. Trimming stripped 0 bases from V and 0 bases from J, with 12 bases between. The CDR3 loop spans 16 amino acids. CDR3 coding DNA: TGCGCCAGCAGCTTGGAGCCCATACCTTTGAACACTGAAGCTTTCTTT. Translation: CASSLEPIPLNTEAFF.

This clonotype was counted only a few times. V and J are TRBV5-6 and TRBJ2-7; D may be TRBD1 (6 bases). V lost 4 bases, J lost 5 bases, and 16 bases lay in between. The CDR3 runs 14 residues. The germline gives CDR1 SGHDT, CDR2 YYEEEE. The CDR3 here is CASSAPGQGNEQYV. DNA of the CDR3: TGTGCCAGCAGCGCTCCGGGACAAGGGAACGAGCAGTACGTC.

The V gene is TRBV5-1, the J gene TRBJ2-5, with no clear D. V lost 4 bases and J lost 2, with 12 bases in between. CDR3 length: 14 amino acids. Germline CDR1 and CDR2: SGHRS and YFSETQ. The CDR3 loop reads CASSLVQEQETQYF. DNA for the CDR3: TGCGCCAGCAGCCTGGTCCAGGAGCAAGAGACCCAGTACTTC.

This clonotype was seen more than once but under ten times. This chain connects TRBV4-1 to TRBJ2-3, with D maybe TRBD2 (5 bases). Germline-derived CDR1 and CDR2 are MGHRA and YSYEKL. V gave up 5 bases and J gave up 6 bases, with 15 bases separating them. The CDR3 has 14 residues. The CDR3 DNA sequence: TGCGCCAGCAGCACCCCGAGCGGTAGTGATACGCAGTATTTT. Its translation is CASSTPSGSDTQYF.

The J gene is TRBJ1-2, the V gene TRBV28; D is unclear. CDR1 is MDHEN, CDR2 SYDVKM, per germline. The CDR3 has 13 amino acids. V was pared by 3 bases and J by 8 bases, with 13 bases between. CDR3 loop: CASSFGSGEGYTF. CDR3 bases: TGTGCCAGCAGTTTTGGTTCCGGGGAGGGCTACACCTTC.

V gene TRBV5-1 combines with J gene TRBJ1-1; D unclear. CDR3 length: 13 amino acids. The germline gives CDR1 SGHRS, CDR2 YFSETQ. Trimming took off 4 bases at V and 2 bases at J, with 9 bases between the two ends. CDR3 sequence: CASSPWTNTEAFF. CDR3 nucleotide sequence: TGCGCCAGCAGCCCCTGGACTAACACTGAAGCTTTCTTT.

V is TRBV6-5 and J is TRBJ1-6; D uncertain. Trimming took 2 bases from V and 8 from J, leaving 7 bases between them. The CDR3 has 13 amino acids. CDR1 MNHEY and CDR2 SVGAGI come from the germline V gene. CDR3 protein: CASSYRGDSPLHF. CDR3 nucleotides: TGTGCCAGCAGTTACCGCGGGGATTCACCCCTCCACTTT.

This clonotype occurred many times. V and J are TRBV4-3 and TRBJ1-6; D gene unclear. The length of the CDR3 is 13 residues. V was trimmed by 1 base and J by 14 bases, leaving 12 bases between them. Germline lookup yields CDR1 LGHNA and CDR2 YSLEER. CDR3 DNA: TGCGCCAGCAGCCAAGGATTCGATAGGGCCCTCCACTTT. Encoded protein: CASSQGFDRALHF.

This clonotype has a count of ten or more. This rearrangement joins TRBV10-3 to TRBJ2-7; 7 bases fit TRBD1. Germline CDR1 and CDR2: ENHRY and SYGVKD. V shed 6 bases and J 0 bases; nucleotides not matched to a gene: 5. The CDR3 is 14 amino acids. As DNA, the CDR3 is TGTGCCATCAGCTTAGGACAGGACTCCTACGAGCAGTACTTC. This translates into CAISLGQDSYEQYF.

This clonotype was observed a handful of times. V and J are TRBV5-1 and TRBJ1-1; 9 positions agree with TRBD1. Trimming at V came to 5 bases and at J to 4 bases, leaving 6 bases not matched to a gene. The CDR3 length is 14 residues. Per the germline V gene, CDR1 is SGHRS and CDR2 is YFSETQ. The CDR3 sequence is CASRGQGMSTEAFF. CDR3 DNA sequence: TGCGCCAGCAGAGGACAGGGGATGAGCACTGAAGCTTTCTTT.

This clonotype has ten or more counts. V is TRBV5-1 and J is TRBJ2-2; D unresolved. V gave up 1 base and J gave up 8 bases, with 12 bases separating them. CDR1 is SGHRS, CDR2 YFSETQ, per germline. CDR3 length: 14 residues. The DNA of the CDR3 is TGCGCCAGCAGCTTGCCGGGTCCTAGTGGGGAGCTGTTTTTT. Amino acids: CASSLPGPSGELFF.

This clonotype was seen ten or more times. The rearrangement links TRBV5-1 to TRBJ2-1; 13 bases match TRBD2. There are 16 residues in the CDR3. V was clipped by 7 bases and J by 5 bases; unmatched bases: 9. CDR1 is SGHRS, CDR2 YFSETQ, per germline. CDR3 DNA sequence: TGCGCCAGCTCCTCAACTAGCGGGGGGGCTGACAATGAGCAGTTCTTC. Protein product: CASSSTSGGADNEQFF.

The chain employs TRBV2 and TRBJ2-4, with 11 positions matching TRBD2. CDR1 and CDR2 from the germline V gene are SNHLY and FYNNEI. The CDR3 has 18 residues. Trimming removed 0 bases from V and 0 bases from J; junction bases left unmatched: 4. CDR3 sequence (DNA): TGTGCCAGCAGTGAAGCGGGACTAGCGGATTTAGCCAAAAACATTCAGTACTTC. Amino acids: CASSEAGLADLAKNIQYF.

This sequence joins TRBV5-6 and TRBJ2-7; no clear D gene. The ends were cut back, 0 bases at V and 1 base at J, with 17 bases in the middle. The germline V gene has CDR1 SGHDT and CDR2 YYEEEE. The CDR3 has 17 amino acids. CDR3 region: CASSLASEYSRSYEQYF. CDR3 nucleotides: TGTGCCAGCAGCTTGGCGTCAGAATATAGCCGGTCCTACGAGCAGTACTTC.

CDR3 in amino acids: CASSRGPGPRLAKNIQYF. The CDR3 DNA follows: TGTGCCAGCAGCCGGGGTCCTGGACCCAGACTAGCCAAAAACATTCAGTACTTC. V usage is TRBV3-1 and J usage is TRBJ2-4; D gene uncertain. The germline V gene has CDR1 LGHDT and CDR2 YNNKEL (reference sequence). V shed 4 bases and J shed 0 bases, with 19 bases lying between them. This CDR3 spans 18 amino acids.

This clonotype was seen only a few times. The genes are TRBV10-3 and TRBJ1-6; no clear D gene. This CDR3 has 13 residues. Germline CDR1 ENHRY, CDR2 SYGVKD. With 2 bases removed from V and 10 bases from J, the gap between germline ends came to 9 bases. This CDR3 is CAISEAGPSPLHF. In DNA form, the CDR3 reads TGTGCCATCAGTGAGGCTGGGCCCTCACCCCTCCACTTT.